The entry that follows covers one TCR beta chain sequence. The sample originates from a study of blood T cell repertoires in COVID-19. As handled by the study authors: Researchers report that nucleated cell counts were estimated from reference gene primer amplification. The data were produced by immunoSEQ multiplex PCR, yet TCRdb's version contains in-frame clones alone and is incomplete. That table is the source of V, J and clone size, and D and trimming were worked out from the DNA. The table includes roughly 250,000 clones, 80% to 85% detected once. In Seattle, patients joined the study during active infection and were tracked longitudinally. From germline, CDR1 is SGHAT and CDR2 FQNNGV. The CDR3 is 16 residues long. The V end lost 5 bases, the J end lost 6 bases, and 22 bases lay between the germline ends.

The sample comprised peripheral blood. This sequence joins TRBV11-2 and TRBJ1-1; D possibly corresponds to TRBD1 (5 bases). The receptor comes from a person aged 70 to 85 with COVID-19, enrolled during active disease. CDR3 sequence reads: CASSQTGGRGISEAFF. The CDR3 DNA reads as TGTGCCAGCAGCCAAACCGGGGGGAGGGGTATTTCTGAAGCTTTCTTT.